This record covers a single T cell receptor (beta chain). This record comes from a study of blood T cell repertoires in COVID-19. Looking at the study overall: COVID-19 samples from acute and convalescent phases originated in the United States, Italy and Spain. PBMCs, B-cell-depleted T cells, or T cells were the source of the cDNA or gDNA that made up the material.

TCRdb's table, derived via immunoSEQ multiplex PCR, lists solely in-frame clones and lacks some. The sample contains about 200,000 clones, 85% to 90% of which appear only once. The clonotype originates from a man aged 80 or over with acute or convalescent COVID-19. What was sequenced was peripheral blood.

The CDR3 nucleotides are TGTGCCAGCAGCTTTTGGACAGGGGGTGAAGCTTTCTTT. This codes for CASSFWTGGEAFF. This sequence joins TRBV7-8 and TRBJ1-1; 10 bases fit TRBD1. The CDR3 runs to 13 residues. Germline CDR1 and CDR2: SGHVS and FQNEAQ. V lost 3 bases and J lost 7; bases outside the gene matches: 2.